The rows below give T cell receptor beta chains drawn from one sample of a study of tumor-infiltrating lymphocytes in primary liver carcinoma. TCRdb re-called the multiplex PCR reads with MiXCR, one entry per CDR3 protein. The profile shows 52,000 or so distinct CDR3 sequences, around 77% of them singletons. Material: liver tumor tissue from sampling region 5. Receptors were obtained from a man in his forties with primary liver carcinoma and hepatitis B virus infection. Each CDR3 is given with its conserved first and last residue. The order of the fields is V gene, D gene, CDR3 length, J gene, clone size, CDR3 DNA, CDR3 protein. D genes are given only for firm matches. Clone size is shown for a subset of rows, as once, few, many or a class of expanded clone.

v_gene: TRBV9; d_gene: .; len: 15; j_gene: TRBJ2-6; abundance: many; CDR3nt: TGTGCCAGCAGCGTAGGGACCCTCGGAGCCAACGTCCTGACTTTC; CDR3aa: CASSVGTLGANVLTF
v_gene: TRBV19; d_gene: .; len: 15; j_gene: TRBJ1-5; abundance: .; CDR3nt: TGTGCCAGTACCATGGGTACAGTTAGCAATCAGCCCCAGCATTTT; CDR3aa: CASTMGTVSNQPQHF
v_gene: TRBV11-2; d_gene: TRBD2; len: 19; j_gene: TRBJ2-1; abundance: .; CDR3nt: TGTGCCAGCAGCTTCCAATGCGTGCCTGGGACTAGCGGGAGTTATGAGCAGTTCTTC; CDR3aa: CASSFQCVPGTSGSYEQFF
v_gene: TRBV28; d_gene: .; len: 14; j_gene: TRBJ2-3; abundance: .; CDR3nt: TGTGCCAACAGTTTAGGTTCCGTCACAGATACGCAGTATTTT; CDR3aa: CANSLGSVTDTQYF
v_gene: TRBV7-8; d_gene: TRBD1; len: 15; j_gene: TRBJ1-5; abundance: .; CDR3nt: TGTACCAGCAGCTTAGGGACAGGGAAGAATCAGCCCCAGCATTTT; CDR3aa: CTSSLGTGKNQPQHF
v_gene: TRBV6-5; d_gene: TRBD2; len: 13; j_gene: TRBJ2-7; abundance: once; CDR3nt: TGTGCCAACATCGGACTAGTTGAAGGCGAGCAGTACTTC; CDR3aa: CANIGLVEGEQYF
v_gene: TRBV14; d_gene: TRBD2; len: 17; j_gene: TRBJ2-1; abundance: once; CDR3nt: TGTGCCAACAGCCAAGATCTCCTGACTAGCGGGAGAAATGGGCAGTTCTTC; CDR3aa: CANSQDLLTSGRNGQFF
v_gene: TRBV6-5; d_gene: .; len: 18; j_gene: TRBJ1-3; abundance: .; CDR3nt: TGTGCCAGCAGTCACAGTCTGAGGATAGGGATCGCTGGAAACACCATATATTTT; CDR3aa: CASSHSLRIGIAGNTIYF
v_gene: TRBV4-3; d_gene: .; len: 14; j_gene: TRBJ2-2; abundance: many; CDR3nt: TGCGCCAGCAGCCAAGTAGGGGGCACCGGGGAGCTGTTTTTT; CDR3aa: CASSQVGGTGELFF
v_gene: TRBV5-1; d_gene: .; len: 17; j_gene: TRBJ2-3; abundance: .; CDR3nt: TGCGCCACCAGCTTGCCAGGGAGGATCGATGGCACAGATACGCAGTATTTT; CDR3aa: CATSLPGRIDGTDTQYF
v_gene: TRBV30; d_gene: .; len: 13; j_gene: TRBJ2-1; abundance: .; CDR3nt: TGTGTTTGGAGTCCCGGCGGGAACAATGAGCAGTTCTTC; CDR3aa: CVWSPGGNNEQFF
v_gene: TRBV11-2; d_gene: TRBD1; len: 21; j_gene: TRBJ2-6; abundance: .; CDR3nt: TGTGCCAGCGGCGTGGGGGAAGACAGGGGCATTTCCCTCTCTGGGGCCAACGTCCTGACTTTC; CDR3aa: CASGVGEDRGISLSGANVLTF
v_gene: TRBV11-2; d_gene: .; len: 15; j_gene: TRBJ2-7; abundance: .; CDR3nt: TGTACCAGCAACTTACGATGGACATGGGAAAACGAGCAGTACTTC; CDR3aa: CTSNLRWTWENEQYF
v_gene: TRBV29-1; d_gene: .; len: 14; j_gene: TRBJ1-1; abundance: many; CDR3nt: TGCAGCGTCGTCAGAGGGGGGGTGAACACTGAAGCTTTCTTT; CDR3aa: CSVVRGGVNTEAFF
v_gene: TRBV19; d_gene: .; len: 15; j_gene: TRBJ1-6; abundance: .; CDR3nt: TGTGCCAGTAGCCGGGGGAGGACGGATAATTCACCCTTCCACTTT; CDR3aa: CASSRGRTDNSPFHF
v_gene: TRBV5-5; d_gene: .; len: 15; j_gene: TRBJ1-2; abundance: .; CDR3nt: TGTGCCAGCAGCTTGGGCAGGACAGCTAACTATGGCCACATCTTC; CDR3aa: CASSLGRTANYGHIF
v_gene: TRBV5-6; d_gene: .; len: 14; j_gene: TRBJ2-3; abundance: .; CDR3nt: TGTGCCAGCAACTCGCCTACAACGGGTGATACGCAGTATTTT; CDR3aa: CASNSPTTGDTQYF
v_gene: TRBV7-8; d_gene: TRBD2; len: 15; j_gene: TRBJ2-3; abundance: once; CDR3nt: TGTGCCAGCGGCTTTGCCGGGGGGTGGACAGATACGCAGTATTTT; CDR3aa: CASGFAGGWTDTQYF
v_gene: TRBV29-1; d_gene: .; len: 15; j_gene: TRBJ2-7; abundance: .; CDR3nt: TGCGGCGTACATCCTTCCAGGGTCAAGTCCTACGAGCAGTACTTC; CDR3aa: CGVHPSRVKSYEQYF
v_gene: TRBV6-2/TRBV6-3; d_gene: .; len: 16; j_gene: TRBJ2-7; abundance: .; CDR3nt: TGTGCCAGCAGCGACGGGGACCCCTTGGACTCCTACGAACAGTGCTTC; CDR3aa: CASSDGDPLDSYEQCF
v_gene: TRBV4-1; d_gene: TRBD1; len: 14; j_gene: TRBJ1-2; abundance: .; CDR3nt: TGCGCCACCAGCCTGGACAGGGTTGCGTATGGCTACACCTTC; CDR3aa: CATSLDRVAYGYTF
v_gene: TRBV14; d_gene: .; len: 13; j_gene: TRBJ1-6; abundance: once; CDR3nt: TGTGCCACCAGCCAAGGGGATGGAATACCCCTCCACTTT; CDR3aa: CATSQGDGIPLHF
v_gene: TRBV14; d_gene: .; len: 13; j_gene: TRBJ1-2; abundance: .; CDR3nt: TGTGGCAGCAGCCAGGCGAGTGCTGGTGGCTACACCTTC; CDR3aa: CGSSQASAGGYTF
v_gene: TRBV2; d_gene: .; len: 12; j_gene: TRBJ2-2; abundance: .; CDR3nt: TGTGCCAGCAGAGGGGATTCCGGGGAGCTGTTTTTT; CDR3aa: CASRGDSGELFF
v_gene: TRBV11-3; d_gene: TRBD1; len: 16; j_gene: TRBJ1-5; abundance: .; CDR3nt: TGTGCAAGCAGCGACAGACAGGGGGGGGCCAATCAGCCCCAGCATTTT; CDR3aa: CASSDRQGGANQPQHF
v_gene: TRBV4-3; d_gene: TRBD2; len: 16; j_gene: TRBJ2-1; abundance: once; CDR3nt: TGCGCCGGCAGCCAAGTTAGGAGCGGGATTCACAATGAGCAGTTCTTC; CDR3aa: CAGSQVRSGIHNEQFF
v_gene: TRBV5-1; d_gene: .; len: 15; j_gene: TRBJ2-1; abundance: .; CDR3nt: TGCTCCAGCAGCCCGGGACTTGCCTCCTACAATGAGCAGTTCTTC; CDR3aa: CSSSPGLASYNEQFF
v_gene: TRBV12-3/TRBV12-4; d_gene: .; len: 13; j_gene: TRBJ2-7; abundance: .; CDR3nt: TGTGCCAGCAGTCACCTCTGTGGGAACGAGCAGTACTTC; CDR3aa: CASSHLCGNEQYF
v_gene: TRBV9; d_gene: .; len: 14; j_gene: TRBJ2-1; abundance: .; CDR3nt: TGTGCCAGCAGCCATGGGTTGGATAACAATGAGCAGTTCTTC; CDR3aa: CASSHGLDNNEQFF
v_gene: TRBV28; d_gene: .; len: 14; j_gene: TRBJ2-7; abundance: .; CDR3nt: TGTGCCAGCAATGCACACAGGGATCACTACGAGCAGTACTTC; CDR3aa: CASNAHRDHYEQYF
v_gene: TRBV7-9; d_gene: .; len: 14; j_gene: TRBJ1-1; abundance: .; CDR3nt: TGTGCCAGCAGCTCTCGACATGGCTCCCCTGAAGCTTTCTTT; CDR3aa: CASSSRHGSPEAFF
v_gene: TRBV5-1; d_gene: .; len: 15; j_gene: TRBJ2-3; abundance: .; CDR3nt: TGCGCTAGCAGTGGCACAGAGGGAGTCTCAGATACGCAGTATTTT; CDR3aa: CASSGTEGVSDTQYF
v_gene: TRBV7-9; d_gene: TRBD1; len: 14; j_gene: TRBJ1-5; abundance: many; CDR3nt: TGTGCCAGCAGTTTAGCAGGGGGCGATCAGCCCCAGCATTTT; CDR3aa: CASSLAGGDQPQHF
v_gene: TRBV29-1; d_gene: TRBD1; len: 13; j_gene: TRBJ2-7; abundance: .; CDR3nt: TGCAGCGCCCGGACAGGTCCTTCCTACGAGCAATATTTC; CDR3aa: CSARTGPSYEQYF
v_gene: TRBV6-1; d_gene: .; len: 13; j_gene: TRBJ1-1; abundance: .; CDR3nt: TGTGCCAGCAGTGAAATCAAGAACGCTGAAACTTTCTTT; CDR3aa: CASSEIKNAETFF
v_gene: TRBV6-5; d_gene: TRBD2; len: 13; j_gene: TRBJ2-1; abundance: .; CDR3nt: TGTGCCAGTACTTCTAGCGGGTGCGATGAGCAGTTCTTC; CDR3aa: CASTSSGCDEQFF
v_gene: TRBV6-5; d_gene: .; len: 17; j_gene: TRBJ2-5; abundance: .; CDR3nt: TGTGCCAGCAATTACTCGAGTAGTGTCGGGTCCCGAGAGACCCAGTACTTC; CDR3aa: CASNYSSSVGSRETQYF
v_gene: TRBV29-1; d_gene: .; len: 15; j_gene: TRBJ2-7; abundance: .; CDR3nt: TGCAGCGTTGAAGATCCAGGGGTGAGCTCCTACGAGCAGTATTTC; CDR3aa: CSVEDPGVSSYEQYF
v_gene: TRBV11-2; d_gene: .; len: 15; j_gene: TRBJ1-6; abundance: .; CDR3nt: TGTGCTAGCAGCTATGCCCTGGGAGGAAATTCACCCCTCCATTTT; CDR3aa: CASSYALGGNSPLHF
v_gene: TRBV11-1; d_gene: .; len: 15; j_gene: TRBJ2-3; abundance: .; CDR3nt: TGTGCCGGCAGTTTGCCGAGGGAGAGCGCAGATACTCAGTATTTT; CDR3aa: CAGSLPRESADTQYF
v_gene: TRBV4-2; d_gene: TRBD2; len: 15; j_gene: TRBJ2-7; abundance: .; CDR3nt: TGTACCAGTAGCCAAGATGGCGGGAGGGACAACGAGCAGTACTTC; CDR3aa: CTSSQDGGRDNEQYF
v_gene: TRBV29-1; d_gene: TRBD2; len: 13; j_gene: TRBJ2-1; abundance: .; CDR3nt: TGCAGAGTGTGGGGACTAGCTTACAATGAGGAGTTCTTC; CDR3aa: CRVWGLAYNEEFF
v_gene: TRBV11-3; d_gene: TRBD1; len: 13; j_gene: TRBJ2-7; abundance: .; CDR3nt: TGTGCCGGCAGCGTGGGACAGTCGTACAAGCGGTACTTC; CDR3aa: CAGSVGQSYKRYF
v_gene: TRBV7-9; d_gene: TRBD1; len: 15; j_gene: TRBJ1-2; abundance: many; CDR3nt: TGTGCCAGCAGCTTAGGCCCAGGGGGCGCCTATGGCTACACCTTC; CDR3aa: CASSLGPGGAYGYTF
v_gene: TRBV15; d_gene: .; len: 12; j_gene: TRBJ1-4; abundance: .; CDR3nt: TGTGCCACCAGCAGAGGGCCAGAAAAACTGTTTTTT; CDR3aa: CATSRGPEKLFF
v_gene: TRBV28; d_gene: .; len: 15; j_gene: TRBJ2-1; abundance: many; CDR3nt: TGTGCCAGCAGAACGGACTTAACATCGGGTAATGAGCAGTTCTTC; CDR3aa: CASRTDLTSGNEQFF
v_gene: TRBV4-1; d_gene: .; len: 19; j_gene: TRBJ2-1; abundance: .; CDR3nt: TGCGCCACCAGTCAAGACCGAGGAGGGAGTGCCAGGGTTCGCAATGAGCAGTTCTTC; CDR3aa: CATSQDRGGSARVRNEQFF
v_gene: TRBV6-5; d_gene: TRBD1; len: 13; j_gene: TRBJ1-6; abundance: .; CDR3nt: TGTGCCAACAGAGGACAGGGTTATTCATCCCTCCACTTT; CDR3aa: CANRGQGYSSLHF
v_gene: TRBV29-1; d_gene: .; len: 13; j_gene: TRBJ2-3; abundance: many; CDR3nt: TGCAGCGTGCAGGGGGGGGCCACAGATACGCAGTATTTT; CDR3aa: CSVQGGATDTQYF
v_gene: TRBV14; d_gene: .; len: 13; j_gene: TRBJ2-3; abundance: .; CDR3nt: TGTGCCTGCAGTCGAGGATACACAGATACGCAGTACTTT; CDR3aa: CACSRGYTDTQYF
v_gene: TRBV4-1; d_gene: TRBD2; len: 17; j_gene: TRBJ2-3; abundance: once; CDR3nt: TGCGCCAGCAGCCAAGCAAATAGCGGGGCCTACATAGATACGCAGTATTTT; CDR3aa: CASSQANSGAYIDTQYF
v_gene: TRBV29-1; d_gene: .; len: 10; j_gene: TRBJ1-2; abundance: few; CDR3nt: TGCAGCTTTGATTACTATGGCTACATCTTC; CDR3aa: CSFDYYGYIF
v_gene: TRBV7-8; d_gene: .; len: 17; j_gene: TRBJ2-6; abundance: .; CDR3nt: TGCTCCAGCAGCTTAGACGGGAGTGGGGCTGGGGCCAACGTCCTGACTTTC; CDR3aa: CSSSLDGSGAGANVLTF
v_gene: TRBV11-2; d_gene: TRBD1; len: 21; j_gene: TRBJ2-6; abundance: .; CDR3nt: TGTGCCAGCAGCATGGGGGGAGACAGGGGCATCTCCCTCTCTGGGGCCAACGTCCCTACTTTC; CDR3aa: CASSMGGDRGISLSGANVPTF